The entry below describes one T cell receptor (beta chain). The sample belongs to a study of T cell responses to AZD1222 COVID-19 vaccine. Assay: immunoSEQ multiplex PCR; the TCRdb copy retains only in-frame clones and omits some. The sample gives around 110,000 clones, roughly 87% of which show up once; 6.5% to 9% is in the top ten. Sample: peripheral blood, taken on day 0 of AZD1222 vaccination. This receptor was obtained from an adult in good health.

The CDR3 sequence is CASTGTVHGYTF. The CDR3 coding sequence is TGTGCCAGCACCGGGACAGTCCATGGCTACACCTTC. This chain connects TRBV7-9 to TRBJ1-2; 7 nucleotides agree with TRBD1. The V gene's germline CDR1 is SEHNR and CDR2 FQNEAQ (reference sequence). The CDR3 runs to 12 residues. V lost 7 bases, J lost 6 bases, and 5 bases stayed unmatched. Full variable domain (rest looked up from reference TRBV7-9 and TRBJ1-2): DTGVSQNPRHKITKRGQNVTFRCDPISEHNRLYWYRQTLGQGPEFLTYFQNEAQLEKSRLLSDRFSAERPKGSFSTLEIQRTEQGDSAMYLCASTGTVHGYTFGSGTRLTVV.